The clone carrying this TCR beta chain was detected a few times. The antigen remains undetermined. Germline V gene sequence: CDR1 SGHTA, CDR2 FQGNSA. CDR3 length equals 13 residues. The V end was cut by 1 base, the J end by 4 bases, with 6 bases between. This record comes from a study of T cells after yellow fever vaccination. Study-level findings and limits: CD4 and CD8 compartments shared a small share of clonotypes, likely from convergent recombination. A large majority of primary-vaccination clones showed up again after the booster (about 96% CD4, around 85% CD8).

Synthesis of TCR cDNA relied on 5'RACE template switching, which attached a universal primer site and UMIs. TCRdb re-analysed the 5' RACE reads in MiXCR, keeping a single row per CDR3 protein. The sample holds a few hundred thousand distinct CDR3 sequences, 5.2% seen once. The genes are TRBV7-2 and TRBJ2-3; no definite D call. The receptor's source is a man between 18 and 29 years old who received the YFV17D yellow fever vaccine. The sequenced sample was CD4+ T cells sorted from PBMCs, obtained on the day of the yellow fever booster vaccination. CDR3 nucleotides: TGTGCCAGCAGCTTAGAGCGCTCAGATACGCAGTATTTT. It yields the protein CASSLERSDTQYF.